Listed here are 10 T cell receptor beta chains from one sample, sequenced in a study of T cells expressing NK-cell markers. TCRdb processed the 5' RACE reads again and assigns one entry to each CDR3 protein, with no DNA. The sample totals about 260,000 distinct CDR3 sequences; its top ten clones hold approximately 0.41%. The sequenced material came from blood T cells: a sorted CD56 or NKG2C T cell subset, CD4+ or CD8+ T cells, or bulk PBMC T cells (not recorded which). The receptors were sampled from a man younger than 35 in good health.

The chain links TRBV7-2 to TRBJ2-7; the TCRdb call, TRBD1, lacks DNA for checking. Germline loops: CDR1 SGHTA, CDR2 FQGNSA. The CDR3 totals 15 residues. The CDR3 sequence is CASSLDGSDSYEQYF.

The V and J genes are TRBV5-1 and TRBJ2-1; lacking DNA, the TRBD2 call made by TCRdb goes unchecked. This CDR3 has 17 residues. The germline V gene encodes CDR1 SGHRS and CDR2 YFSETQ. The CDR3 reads CASSLVASGRYYNEQFF.

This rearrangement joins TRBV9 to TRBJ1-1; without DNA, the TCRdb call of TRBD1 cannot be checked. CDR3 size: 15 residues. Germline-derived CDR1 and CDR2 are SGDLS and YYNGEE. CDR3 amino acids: CASSQALTGGTEAFF.

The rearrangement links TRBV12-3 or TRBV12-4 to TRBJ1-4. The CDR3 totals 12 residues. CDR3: CASIGLNEKLFF.

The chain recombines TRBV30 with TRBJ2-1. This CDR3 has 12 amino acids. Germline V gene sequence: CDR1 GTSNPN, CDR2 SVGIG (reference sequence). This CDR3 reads CAWSVVKTARFF.

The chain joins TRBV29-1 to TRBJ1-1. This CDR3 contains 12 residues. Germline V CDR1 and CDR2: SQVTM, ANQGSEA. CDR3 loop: CSVEESQREAFF.

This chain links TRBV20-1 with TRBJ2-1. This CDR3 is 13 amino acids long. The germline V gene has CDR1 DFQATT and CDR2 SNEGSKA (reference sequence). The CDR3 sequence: CSASRTVKEQQFF.

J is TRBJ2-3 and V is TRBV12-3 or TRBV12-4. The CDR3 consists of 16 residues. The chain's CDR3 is CASSFSIDGLTDTQYF.

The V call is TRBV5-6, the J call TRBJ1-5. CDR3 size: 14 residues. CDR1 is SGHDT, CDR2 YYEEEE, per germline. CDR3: CASSLGSGDQPQHF. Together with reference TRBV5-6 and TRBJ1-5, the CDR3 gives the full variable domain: DAGVTQSPTHLIKTRGQQVTLRCSPKSGHDTVSWYQQALGQGPQFIFQYYEEEERQRGNFPDRFSGHQFPNYSSELNVNALLLGDSALYLCASSLGSGDQPQHFGDGTRLSIL.

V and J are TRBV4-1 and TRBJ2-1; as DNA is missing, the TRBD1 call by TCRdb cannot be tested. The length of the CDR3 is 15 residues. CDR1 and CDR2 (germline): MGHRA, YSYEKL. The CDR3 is CASRGLWRGRDEQFF.